The 13 T cell receptor beta chains given below trace back to one sample, sequenced in a study of blood T cells in healthy people across ages (dated by TCRdb to about 2015). Receptor amplification or capture employed 5' RACE. Sequencer: Illumina HiSeq 2500. A second PCR of about 6 to 11 cycles was run with a J-beta primer mix and a sample-barcoded 5' primer. TCRdb reran the public reads through fastp at Q25 and MiXCR, keeping productive beta chains. Each CDR3 protein gets just one entry, which takes the most common genes and DNA from the rows behind it. Within this sample are about 760,000 distinct CDR3 sequences, with roughly three fifths of them counted one time only. The ten largest account for approximately 24% of the sample. Sequencing used blood. These receptors all come from a man aged 35 to 55 in good health.

This clonotype was found once. This sequence joins TRBV24-1 and TRBJ2-1, with 10 positions matching TRBD2. There are 16 residues in the CDR3. CDR1 and CDR2 from the germline V gene are KGHDR and SFDVKD. J gave up 7 bases and V 2 bases, and 7 bases lay outside the gene matches. CDR3: CATSDSASGSINEQFF. The CDR3 DNA is TGTGCCACCAGTGATTCGGCTAGCGGGAGTATAAATGAGCAGTTCTTC.

This clonotype appeared a few times. CDR3 bases: TGTGCCAGCAGCCGCCCGCCGGGCGGGAGTTTCAACGAGCAGTACTTC. This codes for CASSRPPGGSFNEQYF. The chain couples TRBV7-2 to TRBJ2-7; the match to TRBD2 covers 7 bases. Germline V gene data show CDR1 as SGHTA and CDR2 as FQGNSA. J was trimmed by 5 bases and V by 5 bases; bases with no gene match: 15. The CDR3 covers 16 residues.

This clonotype was recorded many times. This chain uses TRBV10-3 with TRBJ2-4, with 7 bases fitting TRBD1. This CDR3 contains 14 residues. V trimming: 3 bases; J trimming: 5 bases; junction bases outside the gene matches: 4. Germline V gene sequence: CDR1 ENHRY, CDR2 SYGVKD. The CDR3 region has the DNA TGTGCCATCAGTGAAAACAGGGGACAAAACATTCAGTACTTC. Amino acids: CAISENRGQNIQYF.

The V call is TRBV7-2, the J call TRBJ2-5; D not certain. The ends were cut back, 5 bases at V and 2 bases at J, with 9 bases in the middle. The CDR3 is 13 residues long. CDR1 is SGHTA, CDR2 FQGNSA, per germline. Here the CDR3 reads CASSPYSQETQYF. For the CDR3, the DNA is TGTGCCAGCAGCCCATATAGTCAAGAGACCCAGTACTTC.

This clonotype was seen only a few times. The J gene is TRBJ2-1, the V gene TRBV29-1; 13 bases agree with TRBD2. Germline trimming cut 5 bases from V and 3 bases from J; bases unmatched to any gene: 7. The CDR3 spans 16 residues. CDR1 is SQVTM, CDR2 ANQGSEA, per germline. CDR3 bases: TGCAGCGTTCAACTAGCGGGAGGGATGGACTACAATGAGCAGTTCTTC. Translation gives CSVQLAGGMDYNEQFF.

V and J are TRBV10-3 and TRBJ1-1; weak D call: TRBD1 (5 bases). Germline CDR1 and CDR2: ENHRY and SYGVKD. Trimming removed 1 base from V and 1 base from J, with 10 bases in between. The CDR3 is 15 residues long. CDR3 in amino acids: CAISEYLGENTEAFF. CDR3 DNA: TGTGCCATCAGTGAGTATCTGGGGGAGAACACTGAAGCTTTCTTT.

CDR3 nucleotide sequence: TGTGCCAGCACGAGGGAGAGCAAGCCCCAGCATTTT. Its protein product is CASTRESKPQHF. The rearrangement uses TRBV2 and TRBJ1-5; D remains unclear. The CDR3 covers 12 residues. Trimming shortened V by 7 bases and J by 8 bases, and 12 bases separated the two germline ends. Germline CDR1 SNHLY, CDR2 FYNNEI.

V and J are TRBV5-6 and TRBJ1-6, with 9 bases identical to TRBD1. Per germline, CDR1 SGHDT and CDR2 YYEEEE. J was trimmed by 9 bases and V by 1 base; bases with no gene match: 8. The length of the CDR3 is 16 residues. CDR3 region: CASSLNTGTGFSPLHF. DNA of the CDR3: TGTGCCAGCAGCTTGAACACCGGGACAGGGTTTTCACCCCTCCACTTT.

V gene TRBV25-1 combines with J gene TRBJ1-4, with D possibly being TRBD1 (6 bases). The V end was cut by 5 bases, the J end by 8 bases, with 24 bases between. Germline CDR1 MGHDK, CDR2 SYGVNS. This CDR3 is 17 amino acids long. The CDR3: CASSRGGGRVVKEKLFF. The CDR3 nucleotides are TGTGCCAGCAGTCGGGGAGGGGGGAGAGTAGTAAAGGAAAAACTGTTTTTT.

At least ten counts were recorded for this clonotype. The chain recombines TRBV11-2 with TRBJ1-6; no clear D gene. Germline CDR1 SGHAT, CDR2 FQNNGV. Trimming removed 3 bases at V and 7 bases at J, with 10 bases between. The CDR3 runs to 14 residues. CDR3 protein: CASSFSGSNSPLHF. As DNA, the CDR3 is TGTGCCAGCAGCTTTTCGGGGTCCAATTCACCCCTCCACTTT.

This chain joins TRBV9 and TRBJ1-4; D possibly corresponds to TRBD1 (5 bases). Germline V gives CDR1 SGDLS, CDR2 YYNGEE. The ends were cut back, 2 bases at V and 7 bases at J, with 15 bases in the middle. There are 15 residues in the CDR3. The DNA for the CDR3 is TGTGCCAGCAGCGTTGTTGGGGCGCGAGGTGAAAAACTGTTTTTT. Translated: CASSVVGARGEKLFF.

The CDR3 is CASSQDPRGGQYNEQFF. For the CDR3, the DNA is TGCGCCAGCAGCCAAGATCCGCGCGGGGGCCAATACAATGAGCAGTTCTTC. This rearrangement joins TRBV4-3 to TRBJ2-1, with TRBD2 as a possible D gene (7 bases). CDR3 size: 17 residues. Trimming took 0 bases from V and 4 from J, leaving 16 bases between them. Germline assignment: CDR1 LGHNA and CDR2 YSLEER.

The chain links TRBV12-3 or TRBV12-4 to TRBJ2-1, with D perhaps matching TRBD1 (6 bases). The CDR3 totals 12 residues. Trimming took off 3 bases at V and 15 bases at J, with 15 bases between the two ends. CDR3 residues: CASSFRTAYLFF. CDR3 bases: TGTGCCAGCAGTTTCCGGACAGCGTACCTGTTCTTC.